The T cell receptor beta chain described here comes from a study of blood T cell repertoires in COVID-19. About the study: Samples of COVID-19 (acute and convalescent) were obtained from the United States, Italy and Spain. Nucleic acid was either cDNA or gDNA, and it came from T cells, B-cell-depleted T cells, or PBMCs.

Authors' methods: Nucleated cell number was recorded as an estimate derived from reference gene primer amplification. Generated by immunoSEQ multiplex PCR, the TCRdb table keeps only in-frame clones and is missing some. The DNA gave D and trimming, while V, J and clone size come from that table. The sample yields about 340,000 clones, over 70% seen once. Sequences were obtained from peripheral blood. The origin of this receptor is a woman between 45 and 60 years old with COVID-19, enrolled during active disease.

The CDR3 protein is CASSQENLKRETAYEQYF. The DNA for the CDR3 is TGTGCCAGCAGCCAAGAAAACCTCAAGCGGGAGACCGCCTACGAGCAGTACTTC. The V gene is TRBV14, the J gene TRBJ2-7; 8 bases fit TRBD2. Germline trimming cut 0 bases from V and 2 bases from J; bases unmatched to any gene: 12. CDR1 and CDR2 (germline): SGHDN, FVKESK. The CDR3 is 18 amino acids.